These 10 T cell receptor beta chains came from one sample sequenced in a study of T-cell reconstitution after alpha-beta-depleted transplantation in children. Unique molecular identifiers were used in preparing the TCRbeta library. TCRdb called the PCR reads again in MiXCR, with one record for every CDR3 protein. The table shows over 400,000 distinct CDR3 sequences, with over 40% occurring only once. Sequenced material: PBMCs, taken before TCRalphabeta/CD19-depleted stem cell transplant. These receptors all come from a girl aged 2 to 10 with aplastic anemia, due to receive a stem cell transplant.

The chain is built from TRBV12-3 or TRBV12-4 and TRBJ2-5; no definite D call. This CDR3 comprises 13 residues. V was cut by 8 bases and J by 2 bases, with 12 bases left in between. CDR3 sequence reads: CASALYRQETQYF. DNA of the CDR3: TGTGCCAGCGCCCTTTATCGGCAAGAGACCCAGTACTTC.

This clonotype was counted at least ten times. J is TRBJ2-2 and V is TRBV29-1; maybe TRBD1 (6 bases). The germline V gene has CDR1 SQVTM and CDR2 ANQGSEA. V was trimmed by 3 bases and J by 4 bases, leaving 9 bases between them. This CDR3 contains 13 residues. CDR3 loop: CSVDFRGTGELFF. CDR3 in DNA: TGCAGCGTTGACTTCAGGGGCACCGGGGAGCTGTTTTTT.

Notes on this clonotype: A read error is possible here, since a much larger clone lies one base away. The chain combines TRBV7-6 with TRBJ2-7, with D possibly TRBD1 on 5 matching bases. CDR3 length equals 13 residues. CDR1 and CDR2 (germline): SGHVS, FNYEAQ. CDR3 protein: CTSSLETGYEQYF. CDR3 nucleotide sequence: TGTACCAGCAGCTTAGAAACAGGCTACGAGCAGTACTTC.

This clonotype has just a few counts. The chain employs TRBV7-9 and TRBJ2-7, with D maybe TRBD2 (5 bases). V was clipped by 1 base and J by 0 bases, with 10 bases between them. The CDR3 has 15 amino acids. From germline, CDR1 is SEHNR and CDR2 FQNEAQ (reference sequence). CDR3 nucleotide sequence: TGTGCCAGCAGCTTAGGAGGGATCGACTCCTACGAGCAGTACTTC. Translation: CASSLGGIDSYEQYF.

In DNA, the CDR3 is TGTGCCAGCAGCCAATGGGCAACAGGGACCTCCACAGATACGCAGTATTTT. Protein sequence: CASSQWATGTSTDTQYF. V and J are TRBV16 and TRBJ2-3, with a tentative D call TRBD1 (6 bases). V was shortened by 1 base and J by 2 bases, with 16 bases between the two germline ends. The germline V gene encodes CDR1 KGHSY and CDR2 FQNENV. The CDR3 loop spans 17 amino acids.

The chain employs TRBV27 and TRBJ1-2; possible D gene TRBD1, 6 bases. V lost 4 bases to trimming and J lost 2 bases, with 11 bases between them. Germline CDR1 and CDR2: MNHEY and SMNVEV (reference sequence). The CDR3 contains 14 residues. The CDR3 reads CASSWAGDNYGYTF. CDR3 sequence (DNA): TGTGCCAGCAGTTGGGCAGGGGACAACTATGGCTACACCTTC.

The chain employs TRBV19 and TRBJ2-3, with a possible D match to TRBD2 (6 bases). V dropped 10 bases and J dropped 6 bases, with 14 bases sitting between them. This CDR3 has 12 residues. Germline V gene sequence: CDR1 LNHDA, CDR2 SQIVND (reference sequence). CDR3 loop: CATSSGRDTQYF. The CDR3 region has the DNA TGTGCCACCTCCTCAGGGAGGGATACGCAGTATTTT.

This clonotype appeared a single time. This chain connects TRBV7-6 to TRBJ2-2, with a weak D call TRBD2 (5 bases). V lost 6 bases to trimming and J lost 1 base, with 12 bases between them. This CDR3 spans 15 amino acids. CDR1 is SGHVS and CDR2 is FNYEAQ in the germline V gene. The DNA for the CDR3 is TGTGCCAGCAGTCCAACGGCGGGGAACACCGGGGAGCTGTTTTTT. Amino acid sequence: CASSPTAGNTGELFF.

The J gene is TRBJ2-1, the V gene TRBV18; D is ambiguous. The CDR3 contains 12 residues. The germline CDR1 and CDR2 sequences are KGHSH and LQKENI. Trimming took 3 bases from V and 9 from J, leaving 9 bases between them. CDR3 nucleotides: TGTGCCAGCTCACCCTCGGGTGGTGAGCAGTTCTTC. This codes for CASSPSGGEQFF.

The chain recombines TRBV20-1 with TRBJ1-2; no clear D. CDR1 and CDR2 from the germline V gene are DFQATT and SNEGSKA (reference sequence). V gave up 5 bases and J gave up 2 bases, with 18 bases separating them. The CDR3 is 15 amino acids. CDR3 DNA: TGCAGTGCTTCAGGTTCCCCTAGCTCCAACTATGGCTACACCTTC. It is translated as CSASGSPSSNYGYTF.